This T cell receptor (beta chain) was captured in a study of blood T cell repertoires in COVID-19. Trimming at V came to 7 bases and at J to 5 bases, leaving 8 bases not matched to a gene. Germline loops: CDR1 MNHNY, CDR2 SVGAGI (reference sequence). The CDR3 loop spans 14 amino acids. Original methodology: Counts of nucleated cells, estimated from reference gene primer amplification, were obtained. Produced via immunoSEQ multiplex PCR; TCRdb's table is partial and in-frame only. V and J calls and clone size follow that table, whereas D and trimming were derived from the DNA. The table lists some 56,000 clones, more than 70% of them singletons.

This chain joins TRBV6-6 and TRBJ2-1, with 7 bases lining up with TRBD1. The clonotype comes from a woman of 80 years or more with acute or convalescent COVID-19. What was sequenced was peripheral blood. This CDR3 reads CASTLDRWDNEQFF. The CDR3 region has the DNA TGTGCCAGCACGTTGGACAGGTGGGACAATGAGCAGTTCTTC.